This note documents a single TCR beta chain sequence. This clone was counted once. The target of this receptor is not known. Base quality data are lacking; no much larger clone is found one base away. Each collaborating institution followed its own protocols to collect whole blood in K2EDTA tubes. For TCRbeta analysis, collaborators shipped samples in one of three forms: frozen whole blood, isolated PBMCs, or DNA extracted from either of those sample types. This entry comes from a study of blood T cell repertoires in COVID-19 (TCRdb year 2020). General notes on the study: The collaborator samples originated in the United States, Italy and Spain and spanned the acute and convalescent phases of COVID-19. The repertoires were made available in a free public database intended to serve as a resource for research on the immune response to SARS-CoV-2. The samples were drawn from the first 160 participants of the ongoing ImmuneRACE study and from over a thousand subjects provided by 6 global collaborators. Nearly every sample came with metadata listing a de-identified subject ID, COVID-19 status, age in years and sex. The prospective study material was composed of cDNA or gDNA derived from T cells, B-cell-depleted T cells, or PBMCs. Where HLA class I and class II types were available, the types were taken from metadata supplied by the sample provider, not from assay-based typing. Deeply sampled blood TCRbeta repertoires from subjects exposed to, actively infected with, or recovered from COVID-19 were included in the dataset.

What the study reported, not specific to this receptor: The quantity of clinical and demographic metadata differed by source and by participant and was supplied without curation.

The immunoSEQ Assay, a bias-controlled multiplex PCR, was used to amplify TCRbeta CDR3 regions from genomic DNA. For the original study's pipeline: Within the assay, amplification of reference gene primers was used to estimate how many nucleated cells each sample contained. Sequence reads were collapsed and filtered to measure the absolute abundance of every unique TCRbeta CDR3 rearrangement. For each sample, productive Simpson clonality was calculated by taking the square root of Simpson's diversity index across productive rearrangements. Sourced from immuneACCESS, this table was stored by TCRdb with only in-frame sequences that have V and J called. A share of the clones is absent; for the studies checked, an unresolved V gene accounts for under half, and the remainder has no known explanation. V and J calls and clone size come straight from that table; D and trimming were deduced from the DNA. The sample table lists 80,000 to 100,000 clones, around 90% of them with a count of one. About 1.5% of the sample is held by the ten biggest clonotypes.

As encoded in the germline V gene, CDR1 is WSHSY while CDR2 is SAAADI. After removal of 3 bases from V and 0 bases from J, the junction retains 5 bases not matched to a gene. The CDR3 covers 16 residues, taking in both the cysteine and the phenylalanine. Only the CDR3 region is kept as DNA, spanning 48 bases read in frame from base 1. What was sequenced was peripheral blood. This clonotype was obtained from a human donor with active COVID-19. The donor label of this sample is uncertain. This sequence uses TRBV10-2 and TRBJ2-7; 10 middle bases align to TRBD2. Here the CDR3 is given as CASSDPSGRSSYEQYF. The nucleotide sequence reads TGCGCCAGCAGTGACCCTAGCGGGAGAAGCTCCTACGAGCAGTACTTC.